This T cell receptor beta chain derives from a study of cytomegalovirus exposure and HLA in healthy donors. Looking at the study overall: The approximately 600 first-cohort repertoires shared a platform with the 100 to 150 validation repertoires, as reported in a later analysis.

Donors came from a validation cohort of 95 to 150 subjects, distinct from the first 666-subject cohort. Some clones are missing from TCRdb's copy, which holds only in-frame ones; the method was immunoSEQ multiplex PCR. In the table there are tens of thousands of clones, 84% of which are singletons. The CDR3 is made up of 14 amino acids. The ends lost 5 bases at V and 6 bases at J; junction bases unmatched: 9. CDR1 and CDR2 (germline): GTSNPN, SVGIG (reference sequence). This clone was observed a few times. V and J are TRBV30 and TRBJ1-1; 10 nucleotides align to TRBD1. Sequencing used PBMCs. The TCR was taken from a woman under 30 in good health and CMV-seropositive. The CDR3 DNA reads TGTGCCTGGGGGGGGGACAGGGGAGGGCCTGAAGCTTTCTTT. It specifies CAWGGDRGGPEAFF.